Listed here are 20 T cell receptor beta chains from one sample, sequenced in a study of cytomegalovirus exposure and HLA in healthy donors (TCRdb year 2017). Library preparation was by the immunoSEQ multiplex PCR assay. TCRdb provides this immuneACCESS table in a form limited to in-frame rearrangements. Some clones are lacking; in checked studies, under half of them reflect an unresolved V gene, and why the rest are absent is not known. Here the sample has some 150,000 clones; roughly 90% occur a single time. Of the sample, under 5% falls within the top ten clones. Sequenced sample: PBMCs. These receptor sequences come from a man aged 18-30 years in good health and CMV-seropositive.

This chain's CDR3 is CASSRGFPTNNEQFF. CDR3 nucleotides: TGCGCCAGCAGCCGCGGCTTTCCAACCAACAATGAGCAGTTCTTC. V gene TRBV4-1 combines with J gene TRBJ2-1; D unclear. Germline lookup yields CDR1 MGHRA and CDR2 YSYEKL. This CDR3 region has 15 residues. Deletions cut 4 bases from V and 5 bases from J, with 15 bases between.

The J gene is TRBJ2-2, the V gene TRBV10-1, with TRBD1 matching 9 bases. The V gene's germline CDR1 is WNHNN and CDR2 SYGVQD (reference sequence). V shed 9 bases and J 7 bases; nucleotides not matched to a gene: 6. The CDR3 loop spans 13 amino acids. CDR3 in amino acids: CARGQGGDGELFF. The CDR3 DNA reads as TGCGCCAGGGGACAGGGTGGTGACGGGGAGCTGTTTTTT.

This chain connects TRBV7-9 to TRBJ2-2; TRBD2 aligns across 8 bases. Germline CDR1 is SEHNR and CDR2 is FQNEAQ (reference sequence). This CDR3 has 16 residues. V gave up 1 base and J gave up 7 bases; unmatched junction bases: 8. CDR3 sequence: CASSLGITAGVGELFF. In nucleotides, the CDR3 is TGTGCCAGCAGCTTAGGTATTACAGCGGGAGTCGGGGAGCTGTTTTTT.

The chain links TRBV6-5 to TRBJ1-1, with D perhaps matching TRBD1 (6 bases). CDR1 is MNHEY, CDR2 SVGAGI, per germline. The CDR3 is made up of 14 amino acids. Trimming left V 0 bases short and J 4 bases short, with 9 bases between. CDR3 residues: CASSYSAGATEAFF. In nucleotides, the CDR3 is TGTGCCAGCAGTTACTCGGCAGGGGCCACTGAAGCTTTCTTT.

This clone showed up just once. This chain links TRBV27 with TRBJ1-2; TRBD1 matches at 9 bases. V was pared by 4 bases and J by 3 bases, with 6 bases of the junction left unmatched. This CDR3 region has 15 residues. Germline CDR1 reads MNHEY; CDR2 reads SMNVEV (reference sequence). CDR3 protein: CASSSGTGWYYGYTF. The CDR3 nucleotides are TGTGCCAGCAGTTCAGGGACAGGGTGGTACTATGGCTACACCTTC.

The chain has TRBV19 and TRBJ1-5; the D is unclear. Germline CDR1 and CDR2: LNHDA and SQIVND (reference sequence). Trimming stripped 7 bases from V and 3 bases from J, with 7 bases between. The CDR3 runs 12 residues. The CDR3 loop is CASNRVNQPQHF. CDR3 nucleotide sequence: TGTGCCAGTAATCGAGTCAATCAGCCCCAGCATTTT.

The chain carries TRBV6-1 and TRBJ2-3; D gene unclear. This CDR3 is built from 14 residues. Germline loops: CDR1 MNHNS, CDR2 SASEGT. V lost 3 bases and J lost 0, with 7 bases in between. CDR3 bases: TGTGCCAGCAGTGACCGGGTTAGCACAGATACGCAGTATTTT. Amino acids: CASSDRVSTDTQYF.

This chain connects TRBV9 to TRBJ1-2, with 7 bases fitting TRBD1. Germline V gene lookup returns CDR1 SGDLS and CDR2 YYNGEE. CDR3 length: 13 amino acids. V dropped 0 bases and J dropped 6; count of bases not matched to a gene: 2. The CDR3 sequence is CASSVGGGHGYTF. The CDR3 nucleotides read TGTGCCAGCAGCGTAGGAGGGGGCCATGGCTACACCTTC. Full variable domain (outside the CDR3, taken from reference TRBV9 and TRBJ1-2): DSGVTQTPKHLITATGQRVTLRCSPRSGDLSVYWYQQSLDQGLQFLIQYYNGEERAKGNILERFSAQQFPDLHSELNLSSLELGDSALYFCASSVGGGHGYTFGSGTRLTVV.

This clone was recorded once. The chain uses TRBV19 and TRBJ2-1; 15 bases fit TRBD2. The germline gives CDR1 LNHDA, CDR2 SQIVND (reference sequence). The junction had 9 bases not matched to a gene; V was cut back by 9 bases and J by 0 bases. This CDR3 contains 18 residues. For the CDR3, the DNA is TGTGCCAGCGCCGGGACTAGCGGGGGGTTAAGCTCCTACAATGAGCAGTTCTTC. Residues: CASAGTSGGLSSYNEQFF.

V usage is TRBV30 and J usage is TRBJ1-1, with a weak D call TRBD1 (5 bases). The germline V gene encodes CDR1 GTSNPN and CDR2 SVGIG (reference sequence). The V end lost 2 bases, the J end lost 2 bases, and 9 bases lay between the germline ends. This CDR3 spans 13 amino acids. The CDR3 loop reads CAWSPTGNTEAFF. CDR3 coding DNA: TGTGCCTGGAGTCCAACAGGTAACACTGAAGCTTTCTTT.

The gene calls are TRBV4-1 and TRBJ2-4; the match to TRBD2 covers 10 bases. Germline CDR1 and CDR2: MGHRA and YSYEKL. Trimming cost V 3 bases and J 2 bases; bases outside gene matches: 7. This CDR3 is 17 amino acids long. CDR3 loop: CASSHPASGSSKNIQYF. DNA for the CDR3: TGCGCCAGCAGCCACCCGGCTAGCGGGAGTTCCAAAAACATTCAGTACTTC.

This chain connects TRBV30 to TRBJ1-2; maybe TRBD1 (5 bases). Trimming cost V 3 bases and J 2 bases, with 25 bases left between them. Germline CDR1 and CDR2: GTSNPN and SVGIG (reference sequence). CDR3 length equals 18 residues. DNA of the CDR3: TGTGCCTGGAGCCCAACGACCCGATATCCTAGACAGAACTATGGCTACACCTTC. This encodes CAWSPTTRYPRQNYGYTF. The entire variable domain, with the rest obtained from reference TRBV30 and TRBJ1-2, is as follows: SQTIHQWPATLVQPVGSPLSLECTVEGTSNPNLYWYRQAAGRGLQLLFYSVGIGQISSEVPQNLSASRPQDRQFILSSKKLLLSDSGFYLCAWSPTTRYPRQNYGYTFGSGTRLTVV.

This rearrangement joins TRBV19 to TRBJ1-2; no reliable D call. The ends were cut back, 2 bases at V and 5 bases at J, with 9 bases in the middle. This CDR3 region has 13 residues. Germline values: CDR1 LNHDA, CDR2 SQIVND (reference sequence). As DNA, the CDR3 is TGTGCCAGTAGTATATCTTCAGTGTATGGCTACACCTTC. This encodes CASSISSVYGYTF.

V usage is TRBV18 and J usage is TRBJ2-6; D not resolved. This CDR3 is built from 14 residues. Germline V gene sequence: CDR1 KGHSH, CDR2 LQKENI. Trimming stripped 3 bases from V and 3 bases from J, with 6 bases between. The CDR3 bases are TGTGCCAGCTCACCTTATCGTGGGGCCAACGTCCTGACTTTC. Protein product: CASSPYRGANVLTF.

This clone was observed a single time. This chain uses TRBV5-4 with TRBJ2-2, with 8 bases matching TRBD2. With 4 bases clipped from V and 3 bases from J, the junction kept 8 bases outside the gene matches. The CDR3 loop spans 16 amino acids. CDR1 and CDR2 from the germline V gene are SGHNT and YYREEE (reference sequence). CDR3 nucleotides: TGTGCCAGCAGCCCGAGCGGGGGAGTCTACACCGGGGAGCTGTTTTTT. Its protein product is CASSPSGGVYTGELFF.

This rearrangement joins TRBV11-2 to TRBJ2-3, with 10 bases matching TRBD1. Germline CDR1 SGHAT, CDR2 FQNNGV. The CDR3 is made up of 14 amino acids. Trimming took 1 base from V and 9 from J; bases not matched to a gene: 4. The CDR3 bases are TGTGCCAGCAGCTTAGCGGGACAGGGGTGGACGCAGTATTTT. Residues: CASSLAGQGWTQYF.

The chain carries TRBV13 and TRBJ2-1; TRBD2 aligns across 8 bases. CDR3 length: 17 amino acids. Trimming removed 3 bases from V and 6 bases from J; junction bases left unmatched: 13. The germline V gene has CDR1 PRHDT and CDR2 FYEKMQ (reference sequence). The CDR3 DNA follows: TGTGCCAGCAGCTTTCAGGCACCGGGACTAGAGGCCAATGAGCAGTTCTTC. Translation gives CASSFQAPGLEANEQFF.

The chain uses TRBV28 and TRBJ1-2, with 7 nucleotides matching TRBD1. Losses at the gene ends were 1 base for V and 1 base for J; bases not matched to a gene: 9. CDR3 length: 17 amino acids. Germline V gene lookup returns CDR1 MDHEN and CDR2 SYDVKM. CDR3 sequence: CASSLFRGGAGNYGYTF. CDR3 in DNA: TGTGCCAGCAGTTTATTCAGAGGGGGCGCCGGTAACTATGGCTACACCTTC.

The chain combines TRBV27 with TRBJ1-5, with 7 positions matching TRBD1. The CDR3 sequence is 15 residues long. Germline CDR1 is MNHEY and CDR2 is SMNVEV (reference sequence). Germline trimming cut 6 bases from V and 3 bases from J; bases unmatched to any gene: 8. DNA for the CDR3: TGTGCCAGCAGAAAATCCGGGACAGACAATCAGCCCCAGCATTTT. It yields the protein CASRKSGTDNQPQHF.

The V gene is TRBV15, the J gene TRBJ2-5; the match to TRBD1 covers 7 bases. With V trimmed by 0 bases and J by 0 bases, 10 bases remained unmatched. Looked up from germline, CDR1 is LNHNV and CDR2 is YYDKDF (reference sequence). The length of the CDR3 is 18 residues. The CDR3 DNA is TGTGCCACCAGCAGAGAAAAGATCAGGGGGAATCACCAAGAGACCCAGTACTTC. It codes for CATSREKIRGNHQETQYF.